This T cell receptor (beta chain) was recovered during a study of blood T cell repertoires in COVID-19. In the study overall: COVID-19 samples, acute and convalescent, were from the United States, Italy and Spain.

The method was immunoSEQ multiplex PCR; TCRdb's version includes in-frame clones alone and lacks a portion of them. In the table there are about 130,000 clones, 60% to 85% of which are singletons. The germline gives CDR1 MDHEN, CDR2 SYDVKM. V lost 5 bases and J lost 9; bases outside the gene matches: 9. This CDR3 is 14 amino acids long. This TCR was sampled from an elderly man with acute or convalescent COVID-19. The sample taken for sequencing was peripheral blood. The rearrangement links TRBV28 to TRBJ2-1; 8 nucleotides line up with TRBD1. The DNA of the CDR3 is TGTGCCAGCAGTCAGACAGGGGATACGGGTGAGCAGTTCTTC. Amino acids: CASSQTGDTGEQFF.